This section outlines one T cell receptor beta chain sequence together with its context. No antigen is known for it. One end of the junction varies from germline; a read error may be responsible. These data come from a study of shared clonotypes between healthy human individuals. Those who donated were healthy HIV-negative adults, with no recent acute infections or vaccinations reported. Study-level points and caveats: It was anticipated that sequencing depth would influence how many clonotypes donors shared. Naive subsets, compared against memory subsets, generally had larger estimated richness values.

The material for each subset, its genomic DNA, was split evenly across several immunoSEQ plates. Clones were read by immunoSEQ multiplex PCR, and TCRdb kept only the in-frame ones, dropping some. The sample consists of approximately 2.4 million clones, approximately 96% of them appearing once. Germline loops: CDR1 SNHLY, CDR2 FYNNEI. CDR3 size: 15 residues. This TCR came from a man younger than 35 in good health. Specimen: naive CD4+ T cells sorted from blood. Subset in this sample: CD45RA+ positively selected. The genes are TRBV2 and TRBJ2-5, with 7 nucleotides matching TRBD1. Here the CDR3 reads CASSAGRLGTEAQYF. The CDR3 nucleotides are TGTGCCAGCAGTGCGGGGAGATTAGGGACAGAGGCCCAGTACTTC. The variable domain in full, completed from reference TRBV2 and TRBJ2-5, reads EPEVTQTPSHQVTQMGQEVILRCVPISNHLYFYWYRQILGQKVEFLVSFYNNEISEKSEIFDDQFSVERPDGSNFTLKIRSTKLEDSAMYFCASSAGRLGTEAQYFGPGTRLLVL.